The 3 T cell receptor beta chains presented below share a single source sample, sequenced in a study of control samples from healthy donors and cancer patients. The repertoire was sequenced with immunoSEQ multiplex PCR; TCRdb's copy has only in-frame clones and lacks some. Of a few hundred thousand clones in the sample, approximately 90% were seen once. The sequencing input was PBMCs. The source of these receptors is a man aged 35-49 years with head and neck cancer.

The CDR3 is CASTKGGPYNEQFF. CDR3 sequence (DNA): TGTGCCAGCACAAAAGGGGGACCCTACAATGAGCAGTTCTTC. The chain links TRBV6-5 to TRBJ2-1; perhaps TRBD1 as D (6 bases). There are 14 residues in the CDR3. Germline values: CDR1 MNHEY, CDR2 SVGAGI. The V end lost 7 bases, the J end lost 2 bases, and 12 bases lay between the germline ends.

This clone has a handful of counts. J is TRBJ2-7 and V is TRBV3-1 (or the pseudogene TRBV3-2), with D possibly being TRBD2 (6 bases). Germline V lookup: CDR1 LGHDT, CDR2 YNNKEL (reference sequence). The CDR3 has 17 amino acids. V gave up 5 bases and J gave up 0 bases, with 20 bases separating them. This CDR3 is CASSGGWARRISYEQYF. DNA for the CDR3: TGTGCCAGCAGCGGGGGGTGGGCTAGAAGGATCTCCTACGAGCAGTACTTC.

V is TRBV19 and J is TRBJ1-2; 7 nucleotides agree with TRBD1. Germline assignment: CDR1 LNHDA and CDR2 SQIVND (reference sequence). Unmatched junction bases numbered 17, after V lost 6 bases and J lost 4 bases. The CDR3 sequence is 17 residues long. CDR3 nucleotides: TGTGCCAGTAGACCCTTTTTGACAGGGAGCTACTTCTATGGCTACACCTTC. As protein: CASRPFLTGSYFYGYTF.